These T cell receptor beta chains were read from a single sample in a study of beta chain features in type 1 diabetes. Only in-frame clones appear in the TCRdb table, and some are missing; sequencing was by immunoSEQ multiplex PCR. The sample has around 70,000 clones; approximately 47% are singletons. Material: central memory CD4+ T cells from blood. The receptors here all came from a man between 25 and 39 years old with type 1 diabetes. CDR3s include the opening cysteine and the closing phenylalanine or tryptophan. The order of the fields is D gene, J gene, clone size, V gene, CDR3 protein, CDR3 DNA. A D gene is named only where the DNA matches it firmly. Expanded clones are given a class, and other clones once, few, many or no size at all.

D: .
J: TRBJ1-1
size: .
V: TRBV6-1
CDR3: CASSEGSAGTEAFF
DNA: TGTGCCAGCAGTGAAGGGTCGGCGGGGACTGAAGCTTTCTTT

D: .
J: TRBJ1-6
size: few
V: TRBV6-5
CDR3: CASSYSRGNSPLHF
DNA: TGTGCCAGCAGTTACTCCAGGGGTAATTCACCCCTCCACTTT

D: .
J: TRBJ2-4
size: .
V: TRBV4-2
CDR3: CASSQEDTGLKNIQYF
DNA: TGTGCCAGCAGCCAAGAAGACACAGGGTTGAAAAACATTCAGTACTTC

D: TRBD2
J: TRBJ2-4
size: .
V: TRBV5-1
CDR3: CASSLTSGEWNIQYF
DNA: TGCGCCAGCAGCTTGACTAGCGGGGAATGGAACATTCAGTACTTC

D: .
J: TRBJ2-3
size: .
V: TRBV11-2
CDR3: CASSLFNGNTQYF
DNA: TGTGCCAGCAGCTTATTTAACGGGAATACGCAGTATTTT

D: TRBD1
J: TRBJ2-1
size: few
V: TRBV11-2
CDR3: CASSRDRGQLDEQFF
DNA: TGTGCCAGCTCCCGGGACAGGGGGCAGTTGGATGAGCAGTTCTTC

D: .
J: TRBJ1-2
size: few
V: TRBV30
CDR3: CAWAQGQKNYGYTF
DNA: TGTGCCTGGGCCCAAGGACAGAAGAACTATGGCTACACCTTC

D: .
J: TRBJ2-7
size: .
V: TRBV29-1
CDR3: CSVELSYEQYF
DNA: TGCAGCGTTGAACTTTCCTACGAGCAGTACTTC

D: TRBD2
J: TRBJ2-7
size: .
V: TRBV15
CDR3: CATSRDLAGGTYEQYF
DNA: TGTGCCACCAGCAGAGATCTAGCGGGGGGTACCTACGAGCAGTACTTC

D: .
J: TRBJ2-7
size: .
V: TRBV18
CDR3: CASSLYPSYEQYF
DNA: TGTGCCAGCTCGCTCTACCCCTCCTACGAGCAGTACTTC

D: TRBD2
J: TRBJ2-7
size: .
V: TRBV18
CDR3: CASSLRRGTSGGAYEQYF
DNA: TGTGCCAGCTCCCTAAGACGTGGGACTAGCGGGGGGGCCTACGAGCAGTACTTC

D: TRBD1
J: TRBJ1-2
size: .
V: TRBV4-1
CDR3: CASSQSQGNGYTF
DNA: TGCGCCAGCAGCCAATCACAGGGGAATGGCTACACCTTC

D: .
J: TRBJ2-7
size: .
V: TRBV14
CDR3: CASSQAIPYEQYF
DNA: TGTGCCAGCAGCCAAGCCATCCCCTACGAGCAGTACTTC

D: .
J: TRBJ2-7
size: .
V: TRBV25-1
CDR3: CASSYIVTDEQYF
DNA: TGTGCCAGCAGTTATATAGTCACGGACGAGCAGTACTTC

D: TRBD1
J: TRBJ2-7
size: once
V: TRBV6-6
CDR3: CASRGRDSFYEQYF
DNA: TGTGCCAGCAGGGGCCGGGACAGCTTCTACGAGCAGTACTTC

D: .
J: TRBJ1-1
size: .
V: TRBV5-1
CDR3: CASSLAPGVGEAFF
DNA: TGCGCCAGCAGCTTGGCCCCAGGGGTGGGTGAAGCTTTCTTT

D: .
J: TRBJ2-3
size: .
V: TRBV7-9
CDR3: CASSPVGVNTQYF
DNA: TGTGCCAGCAGCCCCGTCGGTGTAAATACGCAGTATTTT

D: .
J: TRBJ2-5
size: .
V: TRBV5-1
CDR3: CASSLGFTVNQETQYF
DNA: TGCGCCAGCAGCTTGGGATTCACAGTAAACCAAGAGACCCAGTACTTC

D: .
J: TRBJ2-3
size: .
V: TRBV10-2
CDR3: CASGEGGDTQYF
DNA: TGCGCCAGCGGAGAAGGGGGAGATACGCAGTATTTT

D: TRBD1
J: TRBJ1-1
size: .
V: TRBV6-1
CDR3: CASSPAQGAGIEAFF
DNA: TGTGCCAGCAGTCCTGCACAGGGGGCCGGCATTGAAGCTTTCTTT

D: TRBD2
J: TRBJ2-2
size: .
V: TRBV19
CDR3: CASSMGGKNTGELFF
DNA: TGTGCCAGTAGTATGGGGGGGAAGAACACCGGGGAGCTGTTTTTT

D: .
J: TRBJ1-1
size: .
V: TRBV7-2
CDR3: CASSLVREWAEVNTEAFF
DNA: TGTGCCAGCAGCTTAGTGCGGGAATGGGCGGAGGTGAACACTGAAGCTTTCTTT

D: .
J: TRBJ2-1
size: .
V: TRBV5-1
CDR3: CASSPSALTYNEQFF
DNA: TGCGCCAGCAGCCCTAGCGCGTTAACCTACAATGAGCAGTTCTTC

D: .
J: TRBJ2-7
size: .
V: TRBV2
CDR3: CASSEARRNEQYF
DNA: TGTGCCAGCAGTGAAGCGCGGCGGAACGAGCAGTACTTC

D: .
J: TRBJ2-6
size: .
V: TRBV7-9
CDR3: CATDRGGSGANVLTF
DNA: TGTGCCACCGATAGAGGGGGCTCTGGGGCCAACGTCCTGACTTTC

D: TRBD1
J: TRBJ2-5
size: .
V: TRBV11-2
CDR3: CASSSDRAKTQYF
DNA: TGTGCCAGCAGCTCGGACAGGGCAAAGACCCAGTACTTC

D: TRBD1
J: TRBJ1-2
size: few
V: TRBV11-3
CDR3: CASSLTGGTNYGYTF
DNA: TGTGCCAGCAGCTTAACAGGGGGGACTAACTATGGCTACACCTTC

D: .
J: TRBJ2-5
size: few
V: TRBV5-1
CDR3: CASSLLSGELAETQYF
DNA: TGCGCCAGCAGCTTGTTGTCAGGGGAGCTGGCAGAGACCCAGTACTTC

D: TRBD2
J: TRBJ2-3
size: .
V: TRBV4-2
CDR3: CASSPGLAGSGDTQYF
DNA: TGTGCCAGCAGCCCGGGACTAGCGGGATCAGGAGATACGCAGTATTTT